The subject of this entry is one T cell receptor beta chain. This clonotype has more than one count but fewer than ten. Its antigen target is currently unknown. No base-level quality is on record; no much larger clone is a single base apart. Based on the germline V gene, the CDR1 and CDR2 sequences are SGHDT and YYEEEE. From the cysteine up to the phenylalanine, the CDR3 has a length of 11 residues. Solely the CDR3 DNA is kept, with 33 bases framed from the first base. V sheds 3 bases and J sheds 9 bases, leaving 7 bases between their ends. The data are from a study of T cell repertoires in cytomegalovirus infection (dated by TCRdb to about 2019). For the study in its entirety: Peptide stimulations targeted recently identified HLA-C-restricted CMV epitopes, whose presentation resists viral immunomodulation, together with well-studied HLA-B-restricted epitopes. The HLA type of each donor mattered for the analysis, because public TCR beta signatures pointed to carriage of CMV infection along with the matching HLA type.

The treatment or condition label of this sample denotes: in vitro stimulation with specific CMV peptide epitopes to enrich CMV-specific T cells. The instrument given in TCRdb is Illumina HiSeq 1500. TCRdb trimmed the raw reads at Q25, called clones with MiXCR and kept productive beta chains. Each CDR3 protein gets just one entry, which takes the most common genes and DNA from the rows behind it. Across this sample there are roughly 220,000 distinct CDR3 sequences, with 35% to 45% seen only once. 55% to 70% of the sample lies in the top ten. Overall results and qualifications from the work: The ex vivo response was dominated by HLA-C-restricted CMV-specific TCR beta clonotypes, and the single most frequent clonotype in two of eight donors was supplied by these HLA-C-restricted clonotypes. Cumulative frequency of public TCR beta family members discriminated carriers of CMV infection plus the relevant HLA type in this cohort and an independent approximately 370-donor cohort.

The sample consisted of CD8+ T cells from cultured PBMCs, taken from culture after CMV antigen stimulation. The chain joins TRBV5-6 to TRBJ2-1, with the D gene too uncertain to name. The TCR originated in a human donor in good health (CMV status not recorded). Some clones in this sample may be carry-over from other donors' samples. The CDR3 here reads CASSSEVEQFF. In nucleotides, the sequence is TGTGCCAGCAGCTCCGAGGTTGAGCAGTTCTTC. With the portions outside the CDR3 filled from the reference TRBV5-6 and TRBJ2-1 genes, the complete variable region becomes DAGVTQSPTHLIKTRGQQVTLRCSPKSGHDTVSWYQQALGQGPQFIFQYYEEEERQRGNFPDRFSGHQFPNYSSELNVNALLLGDSALYLCASSSEVEQFFGPGTRLTVL.